The clone carrying this TCR beta chain was seen more than once but under ten times. Amplification yielded TCR beta CDR3 regions, with RNA transcripts as the source. During a first-round RT-PCR of the TCR CDR3, the HTBI primer set was used. TCRdb ran MiXCR on the multiplex PCR reads and lists one entry per CDR3 protein. The sample has more than 500,000 distinct CDR3 sequences, approximately 49% seen once. This entry comes from a study of T cells in Graves' hyperthyroidism and ophthalmopathy. This CDR3 region has 17 residues. Germline CDR1 PRHDT, CDR2 FYEKMQ (reference sequence). V gave up 10 bases and J gave up 1 base, with 26 bases separating them.

V usage is TRBV13 and J usage is TRBJ2-7, with D perhaps matching TRBD2 (6 bases). Sample: peripheral blood or thyroid tissue (not recorded which). This sequence was found in an adult woman with Graves' disease, either hyperthyroidism or ophthalmopathy (not recorded which). CDR3 sequence: CANLSCRPRGISYEQYF. The CDR3 DNA reads TGTGCCAACCTCAGCTGCCGGCCACGGGGGATATCCTACGAGCAGTACTTC.